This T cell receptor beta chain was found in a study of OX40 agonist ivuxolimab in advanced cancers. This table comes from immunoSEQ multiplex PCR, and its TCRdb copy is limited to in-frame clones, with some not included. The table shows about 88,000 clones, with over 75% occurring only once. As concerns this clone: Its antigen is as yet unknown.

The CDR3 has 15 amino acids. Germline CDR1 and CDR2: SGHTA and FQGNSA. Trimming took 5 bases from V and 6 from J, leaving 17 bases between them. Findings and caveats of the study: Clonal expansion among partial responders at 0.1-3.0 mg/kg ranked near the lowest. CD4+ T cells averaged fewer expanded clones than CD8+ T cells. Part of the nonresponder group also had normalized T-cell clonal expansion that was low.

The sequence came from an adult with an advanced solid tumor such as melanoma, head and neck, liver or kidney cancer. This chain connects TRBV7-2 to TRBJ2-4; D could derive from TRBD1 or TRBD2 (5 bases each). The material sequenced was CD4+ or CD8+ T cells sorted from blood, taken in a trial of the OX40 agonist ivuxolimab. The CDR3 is CASSPTGGRLNIQYF. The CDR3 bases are TGTGCCAGCAGCCCCACTGGGGGAAGGTTAAACATTCAGTACTTC.